This T cell receptor beta chain appears in the sequencing data of a study of CD8 T cells in ankylosing spondylitis. Whole-study findings and limits: Clones that were linked to disease were CD8+ and were relatively rare in peripheral blood. Reportedly, significant enrichment of disease-linked clones occurred in matched ankylosing spondylitis synovial fluid.

Each CDR3 protein is one row after TCRdb ran MiXCR on the 5' RACE reads. This table has some 350,000 distinct CDR3 sequences, about 15% appearing once. Germline assignment: CDR1 SGHRS and CDR2 YFSETQ. Between the trimmed V and J ends, which lost 4 bases and 5 bases, there was a span of 19 bases. This CDR3 has 15 amino acids. About this clonotype: What it recognizes is unknown.

The genes are TRBV5-1 and TRBJ2-7; D unclear. This receptor was identified in a male donor with ankylosing spondylitis or in good health (not recorded which). The source material was blood, either unsorted or a sorted T cell fraction (not recorded which). Here the CDR3 reads CASSPLGGTFNEQYF. As DNA, the CDR3 is TGCGCCAGCAGCCCCCTGGGCGGAACGTTCAACGAGCAGTACTTC.